Each of the 13 T cell receptor beta chains below was sequenced from the same sample in a study of control samples from healthy donors and cancer patients. Some clones are missing from TCRdb's copy, which holds only in-frame ones; the method was immunoSEQ multiplex PCR. This sample yields approximately 100,000 clones, of which roughly 92% are seen a single time; under 4% belongs to the top ten. Material for sequencing was blood. These receptors all come from a human donor in good health. The donor label of this sample is uncertain.

The rearrangement uses TRBV30 and TRBJ2-7; 7 positions agree with TRBD1. The CDR3 runs 14 residues. The germline V gene has CDR1 GTSNPN and CDR2 SVGIG (reference sequence). V shed 8 bases, J shed 1 base, and the junction held 11 bases outside the gene matches. The CDR3 DNA reads TGTGCCGGTACGAGGGACAGCCTTTCCTACGAGCAGTACTTC. Translating it yields CAGTRDSLSYEQYF.

The CDR3 region is CASSSGPLEKLFF. As DNA, the CDR3 is TGTGCCAGCAGCTCGGGACCTTTGGAAAAACTGTTTTTT. The genes are TRBV7-9 and TRBJ1-4, with D possibly being TRBD1 (5 bases). Germline V CDR1 and CDR2: SEHNR, FQNEAQ (reference sequence). The CDR3 extends over 13 amino acids. Trimming left V 4 bases short and J 8 bases short, with 11 bases between. Supplemented by reference TRBV7-9 and TRBJ1-4, the full variable domain reads DTGVSQNPRHKITKRGQNVTFRCDPISEHNRLYWYRQTLGQGPEFLTYFQNEAQLEKSRLLSDRFSAERPKGSFSTLEIQRTEQGDSAMYLCASSSGPLEKLFFGSGTQLSVL.

V gene TRBV11-2 combines with J gene TRBJ2-7; perhaps TRBD2 as D (6 bases). Trimming removed 5 bases from V and 6 bases from J, with 14 bases in between. This CDR3 comprises 13 residues. Germline V gene sequence: CDR1 SGHAT, CDR2 FQNNGV. CDR3 protein: CASSPAGGAEQYV. The CDR3 nucleotides read TGTGCCAGCAGCCCCGCGGGCGGGGCCGAGCAGTACGTC.

The chain joins TRBV6-6 to TRBJ1-3; the D is unclear. Germline V gene lookup returns CDR1 MNHNY and CDR2 SVGAGI (reference sequence). CDR3 size: 16 residues. V was pared by 7 bases and J by 0 bases, with 16 bases between. The CDR3 bases are TGTGCCAGCACCTCGCGGATTCGCTCCTCTGGAAACACCATATATTTT. Its translation: CASTSRIRSSGNTIYF.

The chain links TRBV14 to TRBJ2-5, with D possibly TRBD1 on 6 matching bases. This CDR3 has 15 amino acids. Germline loops: CDR1 SGHDN, CDR2 FVKESK. Trimming removed 2 bases at V and 5 bases at J, with 15 bases between. The CDR3 nucleotides are TGTGCCAGCAGCCAAAGGACAGCACTTTTGGAGACCCAGTACTTC. Encoded protein: CASSQRTALLETQYF.

The CDR3 DNA reads as TGTGCCAGCAGTTACTCGACCAGCTGGGAGACCCAGTACTTC. This codes for CASSYSTSWETQYF. The chain employs TRBV6-2 or TRBV6-3 and TRBJ2-5, with D unclear. The CDR3 runs 14 residues. The germline gives CDR1 MNHEY, CDR2 SVGEGT. V was clipped by 0 bases and J by 5 bases, with 10 bases between them.

V usage is TRBV9 and J usage is TRBJ1-3; D is undetermined. From germline, CDR1 is SGDLS and CDR2 YYNGEE. This CDR3 comprises 14 residues. V lost 6 bases, J lost 0 bases, and 10 bases lay in between. CDR3 DNA sequence: TGTGCCAGCACCTCCGGCGACTCTGGAAACACCATATATTTT. Encoded protein: CASTSGDSGNTIYF.

The genes are TRBV11-3 and TRBJ2-3, with TRBD2 matching 7 bases. With V trimmed by 1 base and J by 5 bases, 9 bases remained unmatched. Germline V gives CDR1 SGHNT, CDR2 YENEEA. This CDR3 is built from 16 residues. CDR3 residues: CASSLGLAEHGDTQYF. The CDR3 coding sequence is TGTGCCAGCAGCTTAGGCCTAGCGGAGCACGGAGATACGCAGTATTTT.

The rearrangement links TRBV29-1 to TRBJ1-1; possible D gene TRBD1, 6 bases. Trimming pared 4 bases from V and 7 bases from J, leaving 13 bases between. The CDR3 is 12 residues long. Germline values: CDR1 SQVTM, CDR2 ANQGSEA. Here the CDR3 reads CSVAGGVSEAFF. The CDR3 nucleotides are TGCAGCGTTGCGGGGGGCGTCAGTGAAGCTTTCTTT. Based on the CDR3 plus reference TRBV29-1 and TRBJ1-1, the full variable domain is SAVISQKPSRDICQRGTSLTIQCQVDSQVTMMFWYRQQPGQSLTLIATANQGSEATYESGFVIDKFPISRPNLTFSTLTVSNMSPEDSSIYLCSVAGGVSEAFFGQGTRLTVV.

The chain is built from TRBV3-1 (or the pseudogene TRBV3-2) and TRBJ1-6, with D possibly TRBD1 on 6 matching bases. Trimming stripped 4 bases from V and 10 bases from J, with 14 bases between. Germline V gene lookup returns CDR1 LGHDT and CDR2 YNNKEL (reference sequence). The CDR3 extends over 14 amino acids. The CDR3 nucleotides are TGTGCCAGCAGCCCCCGGACAGCGATCTCACCCCTCCACTTT. This sequence encodes CASSPRTAISPLHF.

This clone was recorded only once. The rearrangement uses TRBV5-1 and TRBJ2-3, with 9 bases aligning to TRBD2. This CDR3 has 17 residues. The ends lost 4 bases at V and 2 bases at J; junction bases unmatched: 11. CDR1 is SGHRS and CDR2 is YFSETQ in the germline V gene. The CDR3 loop reads CASSKTPSGASTDTQYF. The CDR3 region has the DNA TGCGCCAGCAGCAAGACCCCTAGCGGGGCCTCCACAGATACGCAGTATTTT.

This clone was seen a single time. The J gene is TRBJ2-5, the V gene TRBV19; TRBD2 might be the D (5 bases). Trimming shortened V by 4 bases and J by 5 bases, and 20 bases separated the two germline ends. Germline V lookup: CDR1 LNHDA, CDR2 SQIVND (reference sequence). The CDR3 covers 16 residues. Written as DNA, the CDR3 is TGTGCCAGTAGTACCCAGACGACGCTCACGGGGGAGACCCAGTACTTC. Its protein product is CASSTQTTLTGETQYF.

The J gene is TRBJ2-5, the V gene TRBV3-1 (or the pseudogene TRBV3-2); 9 bases map to TRBD2. This CDR3 contains 17 residues. V dropped 3 bases and J dropped 5; count of bases not matched to a gene: 13. Looked up from germline, CDR1 is LGHDT and CDR2 is YNNKEL (reference sequence). CDR3 sequence: CASSQPLGGGGPETQYF. The CDR3 DNA reads as TGTGCCAGCAGCCAGCCTCTCGGCGGGGGGGGGCCGGAGACCCAGTACTTC.